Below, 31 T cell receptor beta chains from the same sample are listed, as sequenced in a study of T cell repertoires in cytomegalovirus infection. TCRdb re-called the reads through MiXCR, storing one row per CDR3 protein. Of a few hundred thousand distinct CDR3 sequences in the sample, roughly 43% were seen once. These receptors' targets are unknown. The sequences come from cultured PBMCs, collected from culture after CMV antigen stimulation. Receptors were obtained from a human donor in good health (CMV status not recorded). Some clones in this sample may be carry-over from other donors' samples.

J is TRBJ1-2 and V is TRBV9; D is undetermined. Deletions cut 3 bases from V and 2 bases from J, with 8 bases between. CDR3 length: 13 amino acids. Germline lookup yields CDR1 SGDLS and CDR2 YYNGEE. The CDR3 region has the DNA TGTGCCAGCAGCGCCCCCAAGAACTATGGCTACACCTTC. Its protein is CASSAPKNYGYTF.

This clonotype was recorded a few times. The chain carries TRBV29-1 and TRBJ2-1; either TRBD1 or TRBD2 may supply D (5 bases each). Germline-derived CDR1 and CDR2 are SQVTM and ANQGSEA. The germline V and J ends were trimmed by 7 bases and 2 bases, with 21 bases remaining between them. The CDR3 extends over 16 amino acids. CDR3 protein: CSAVRGWGFPYNEQFF. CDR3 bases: TGCAGCGCAGTGAGGGGATGGGGATTTCCCTACAATGAGCAGTTCTTC.

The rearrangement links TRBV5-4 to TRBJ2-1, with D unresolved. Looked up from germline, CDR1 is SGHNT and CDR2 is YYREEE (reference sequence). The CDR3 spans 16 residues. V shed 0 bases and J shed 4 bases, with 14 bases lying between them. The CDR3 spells CASSLGAAGEYNEQFF. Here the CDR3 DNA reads TGTGCCAGCAGCTTGGGTGCTGCCGGCGAGTACAATGAGCAGTTCTTC.

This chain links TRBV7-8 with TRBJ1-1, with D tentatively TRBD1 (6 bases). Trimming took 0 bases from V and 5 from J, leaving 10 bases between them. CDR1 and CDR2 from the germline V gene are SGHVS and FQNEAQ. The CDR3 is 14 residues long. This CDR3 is CASSLAERGTEAFF. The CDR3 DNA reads TGTGCCAGCAGCTTAGCGGAGAGGGGGACTGAAGCTTTCTTT.

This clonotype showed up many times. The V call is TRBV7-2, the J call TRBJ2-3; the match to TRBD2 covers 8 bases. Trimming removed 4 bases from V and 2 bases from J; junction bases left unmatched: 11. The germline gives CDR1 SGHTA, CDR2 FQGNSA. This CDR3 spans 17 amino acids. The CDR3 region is CASSSILAESFTDTQYF. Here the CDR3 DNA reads TGTGCCAGCAGCTCCATACTAGCGGAAAGCTTCACAGATACGCAGTATTTT.

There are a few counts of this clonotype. The CDR3 DNA reads TGCGCCAGCAGCCGAGACCGGGCGAACACCATATATTTT. Its translation: CASSRDRANTIYF. V is TRBV4-1 and J is TRBJ1-3; no reliable D call. Trimming took 4 bases from V and 7 from J, leaving 11 bases between them. CDR3 length: 13 amino acids. CDR1 is MGHRA, CDR2 YSYEKL, per germline.

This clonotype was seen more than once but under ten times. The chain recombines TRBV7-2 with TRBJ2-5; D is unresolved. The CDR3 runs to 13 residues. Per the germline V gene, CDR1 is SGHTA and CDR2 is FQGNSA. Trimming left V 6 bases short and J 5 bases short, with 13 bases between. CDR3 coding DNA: TGTGCCAGCAGTTCTTCCCCCCGTGAGACCCAGTACTTC. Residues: CASSSSPRETQYF.

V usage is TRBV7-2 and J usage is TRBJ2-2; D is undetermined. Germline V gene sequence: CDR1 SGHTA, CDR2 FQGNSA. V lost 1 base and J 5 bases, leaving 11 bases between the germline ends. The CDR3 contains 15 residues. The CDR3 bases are TGTGCCAGCAGCTTAGTTGCGGCCCCTACCGGGGAGCTGTTTTTT. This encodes CASSLVAAPTGELFF.

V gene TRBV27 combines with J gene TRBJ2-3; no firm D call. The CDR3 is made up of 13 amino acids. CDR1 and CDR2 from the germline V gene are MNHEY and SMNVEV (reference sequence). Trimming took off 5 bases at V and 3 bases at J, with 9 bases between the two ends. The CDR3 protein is CASSRLFTDTQYF. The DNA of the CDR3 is TGTGCCAGCAGTCGCCTCTTTACAGATACGCAGTATTTT.

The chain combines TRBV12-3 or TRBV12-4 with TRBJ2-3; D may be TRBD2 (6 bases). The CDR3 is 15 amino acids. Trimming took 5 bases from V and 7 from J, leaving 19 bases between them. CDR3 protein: CASSPTSTRGYTQYF. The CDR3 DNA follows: TGTGCCAGCAGTCCAACTAGCACCCGGGGATATACGCAGTATTTT.

CDR3 protein: CASSNEGQEGEKLFF. CDR3 DNA: TGCGCCAGCAGTAACGAGGGTCAAGAAGGTGAAAAACTGTTTTTT. This chain links TRBV5-1 with TRBJ1-4; the D is unclear. The CDR3 is 15 amino acids. Trimming removed 5 bases at V and 7 bases at J, with 18 bases between. Per the germline V gene, CDR1 is SGHRS and CDR2 is YFSETQ.

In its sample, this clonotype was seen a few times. The DNA of the CDR3 is TGTGCCAGCAGCTTAGACCGGGGGGGTTCCTACAATGAGCAGTTCTTC. This translates into CASSLDRGGSYNEQFF. The V gene is TRBV7-2, the J gene TRBJ2-1; 8 bases line up with TRBD2. The CDR3 consists of 16 residues. The germline V gene encodes CDR1 SGHTA and CDR2 FQGNSA. The ends lost 1 base at V and 1 base at J; junction bases unmatched: 3.

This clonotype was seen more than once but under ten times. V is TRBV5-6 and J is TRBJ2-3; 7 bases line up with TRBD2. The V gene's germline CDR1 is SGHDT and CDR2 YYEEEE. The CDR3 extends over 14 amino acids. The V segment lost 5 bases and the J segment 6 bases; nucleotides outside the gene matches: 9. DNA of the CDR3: TGTGCCAGCAGTATCAGCGGGGTTATTGATACGCAGTATTTT. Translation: CASSISGVIDTQYF.

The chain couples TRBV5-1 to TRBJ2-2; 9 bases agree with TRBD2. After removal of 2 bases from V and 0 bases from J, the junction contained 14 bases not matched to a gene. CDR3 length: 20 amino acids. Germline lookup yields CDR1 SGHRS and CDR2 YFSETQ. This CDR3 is CASSFAKILAGASNTGELFF. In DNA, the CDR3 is TGCGCCAGCAGCTTCGCGAAGATACTAGCGGGTGCGTCGAACACCGGGGAGCTGTTTTTT. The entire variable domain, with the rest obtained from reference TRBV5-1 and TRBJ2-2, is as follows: KAGVTQTPRYLIKTRGQQVTLSCSPISGHRSVSWYQQTPGQGLQFLFEYFSETQRNKGNFPGRFSGRQFSNSRSEMNVSTLELGDSALYLCASSFAKILAGASNTGELFFGEGSRLTVL.

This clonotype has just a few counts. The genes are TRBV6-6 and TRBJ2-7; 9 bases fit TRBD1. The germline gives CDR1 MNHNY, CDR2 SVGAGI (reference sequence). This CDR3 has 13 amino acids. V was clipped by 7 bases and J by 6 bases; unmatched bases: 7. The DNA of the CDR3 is TGTGCCAGCATTTGGGACAGGGCGGGCGAGCAGTACTTC. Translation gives CASIWDRAGEQYF.

CDR3 in DNA: TGTGCCAGCAGCACTGCAACGTCACCCCTCCACTTT. The encoded protein is CASSTATSPLHF. V is TRBV5-4 and J is TRBJ1-6; D is unclear. The CDR3 runs 12 residues. Per the germline V gene, CDR1 is SGHNT and CDR2 is YYREEE (reference sequence). The ends were cut back, 4 bases at V and 10 bases at J, with 9 bases in the middle.

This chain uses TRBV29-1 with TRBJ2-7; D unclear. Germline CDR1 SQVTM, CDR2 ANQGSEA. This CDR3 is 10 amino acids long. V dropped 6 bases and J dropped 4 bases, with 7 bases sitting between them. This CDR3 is CSVRNYEQYF. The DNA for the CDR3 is TGCAGCGTCCGAAATTACGAGCAGTACTTC.

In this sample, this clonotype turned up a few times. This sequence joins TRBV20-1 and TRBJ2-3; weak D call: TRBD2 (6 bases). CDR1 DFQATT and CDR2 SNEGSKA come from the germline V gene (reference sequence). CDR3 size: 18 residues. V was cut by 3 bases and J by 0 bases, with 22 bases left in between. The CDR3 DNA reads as TGCAGTGCTAGCCTGGGGTTTGGGGGGAAAGGGAGCACAGATACGCAGTATTTT. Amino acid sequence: CSASLGFGGKGSTDTQYF.

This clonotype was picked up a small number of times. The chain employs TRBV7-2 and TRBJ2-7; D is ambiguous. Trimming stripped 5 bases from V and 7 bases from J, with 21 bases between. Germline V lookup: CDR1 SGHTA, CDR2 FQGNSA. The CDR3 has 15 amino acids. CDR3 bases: TGTGCCAGCAGCCTCCTCGGGCAGGCCGAAGGGGAGCAGTACTTC. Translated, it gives CASSLLGQAEGEQYF.

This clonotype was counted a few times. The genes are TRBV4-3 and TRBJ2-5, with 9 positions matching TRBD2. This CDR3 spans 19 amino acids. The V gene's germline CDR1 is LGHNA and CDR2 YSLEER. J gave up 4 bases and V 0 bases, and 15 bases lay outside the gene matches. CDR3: CASSQDLGPGGRAAETQYF. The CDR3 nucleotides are TGCGCCAGCAGCCAAGATTTGGGGCCGGGCGGGAGGGCCGCAGAGACCCAGTACTTC.

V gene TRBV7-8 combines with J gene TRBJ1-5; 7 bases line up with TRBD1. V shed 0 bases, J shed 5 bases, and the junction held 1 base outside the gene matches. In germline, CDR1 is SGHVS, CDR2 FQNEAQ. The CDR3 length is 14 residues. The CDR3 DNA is TGTGCCAGCAGCTTAGCGCAGGGGGATCAGCCCCAGCATTTT. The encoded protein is CASSLAQGDQPQHF.

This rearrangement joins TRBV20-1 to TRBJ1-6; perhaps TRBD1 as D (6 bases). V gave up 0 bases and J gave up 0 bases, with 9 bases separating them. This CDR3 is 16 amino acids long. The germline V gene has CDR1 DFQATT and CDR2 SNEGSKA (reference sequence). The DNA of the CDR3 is TGCAGTGCTAGAGAGTGGGACAACTCCTATAATTCACCCCTCCACTTT. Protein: CSAREWDNSYNSPLHF.

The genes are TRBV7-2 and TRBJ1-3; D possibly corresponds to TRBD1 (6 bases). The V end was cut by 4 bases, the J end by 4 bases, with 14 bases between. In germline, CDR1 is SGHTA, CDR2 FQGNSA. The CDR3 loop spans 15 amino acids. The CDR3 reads CASSSSGVRGNTIYF. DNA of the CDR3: TGTGCCAGCAGCTCATCAGGGGTGAGAGGAAACACCATATATTTT.

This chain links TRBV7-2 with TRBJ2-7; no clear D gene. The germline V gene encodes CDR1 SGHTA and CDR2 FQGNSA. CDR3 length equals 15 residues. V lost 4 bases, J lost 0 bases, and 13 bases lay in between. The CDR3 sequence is CASSYHGSSSYEQYF. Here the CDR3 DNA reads TGTGCCAGCAGCTACCATGGTAGTTCCTCCTACGAGCAGTACTTC. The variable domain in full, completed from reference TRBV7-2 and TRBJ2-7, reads GAGVSQSPSNKVTEKGKDVELRCDPISGHTALYWYRQSLGQGLEFLIYFQGNSAPDKSGLPSDRFSAERTGGSVSTLTIQRTQQEDSAVYLCASSYHGSSSYEQYFGPGTRLTVT.

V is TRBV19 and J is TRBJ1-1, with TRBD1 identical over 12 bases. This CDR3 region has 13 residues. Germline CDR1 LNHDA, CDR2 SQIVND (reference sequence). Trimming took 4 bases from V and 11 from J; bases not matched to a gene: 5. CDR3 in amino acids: CASSTGQGALAFF. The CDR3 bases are TGTGCCAGTAGTACGGGACAGGGGGCGCTTGCTTTCTTT.

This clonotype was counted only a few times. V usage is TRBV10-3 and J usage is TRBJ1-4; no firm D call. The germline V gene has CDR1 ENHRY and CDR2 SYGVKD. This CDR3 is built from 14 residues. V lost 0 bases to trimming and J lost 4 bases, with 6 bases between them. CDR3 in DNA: TGTGCCATCAGTGAGTCGCAACGTAATGAAAAACTGTTTTTT. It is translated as CAISESQRNEKLFF.

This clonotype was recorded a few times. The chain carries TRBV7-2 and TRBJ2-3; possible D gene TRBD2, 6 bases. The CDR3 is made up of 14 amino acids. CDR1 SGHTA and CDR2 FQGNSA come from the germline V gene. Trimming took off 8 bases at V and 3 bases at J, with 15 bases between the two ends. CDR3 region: CASSEGGPTDTQYF. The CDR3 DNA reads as TGTGCCAGCTCGGAGGGAGGACCTACAGATACGCAGTATTTT.

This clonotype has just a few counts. The chain's CDR3 is CASSYLAGGPNEQFF. The CDR3 DNA is TGTGCCAGCAGTTACCTAGCGGGAGGGCCCAATGAGCAGTTCTTC. The V call is TRBV6-5, the J call TRBJ2-1, with 12 bases identical to TRBD2. This CDR3 is 15 amino acids long. Germline V CDR1 and CDR2: MNHEY, SVGAGI. Trimming at V came to 2 bases and at J to 6 bases, leaving 2 bases not matched to a gene.

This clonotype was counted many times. As DNA, the CDR3 is TGTGCCAGTAGTATCCAGGGTAACCGTGAGCAGTTCTTC. Its translation is CASSIQGNREQFF. The J gene is TRBJ2-1, the V gene TRBV19; a possible D gene is TRBD1 (5 bases). The CDR3 is 13 residues long. V was pared by 3 bases and J by 9 bases, with 12 bases between. The germline gives CDR1 LNHDA, CDR2 SQIVND (reference sequence).

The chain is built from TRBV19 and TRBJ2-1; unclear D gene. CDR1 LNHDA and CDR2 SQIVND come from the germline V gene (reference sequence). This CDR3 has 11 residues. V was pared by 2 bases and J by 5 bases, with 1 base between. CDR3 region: CASSINNEQFF. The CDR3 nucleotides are TGTGCCAGTAGTATAAACAATGAGCAGTTCTTC.

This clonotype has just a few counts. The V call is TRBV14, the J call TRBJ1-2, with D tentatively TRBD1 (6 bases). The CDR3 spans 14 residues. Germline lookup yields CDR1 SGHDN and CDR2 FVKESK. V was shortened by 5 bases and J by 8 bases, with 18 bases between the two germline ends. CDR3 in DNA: TGTGCCAGCAGCGCCCGAGTCCAGGGGAACGGCTACACCTTC. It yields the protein CASSARVQGNGYTF.